This note documents a single TCR beta chain sequence. What it binds is unknown. Indicated treatment: approximately 9-day PBMC culture with coronavirus spike peptide pools or control peptides (ViraFEST assay). The sample is drawn from a study of vaccination and CD4 T cells after COVID-19. Overall study: Two Hispanic individuals were among six male and four female convalescent patients. The cells were exposed to overlapping spike peptides originating from SARS-CoV-2, HCoV-NL63, HCoV-OC43 and HCoV-229E for stimulation.

The germline V and J ends were trimmed by 3 bases and 1 base, with 11 bases remaining between them. From germline, CDR1 is DFQATT and CDR2 SNEGSKA (reference sequence). This CDR3 contains 14 residues. The Oncomine TCR Beta short-read assay sequenced DNA from cultured CD4+ T cells. One entry per CDR3 protein, called by TCRdb with MiXCR from the PCR reads. The sample records tens of thousands of distinct CDR3 sequences, around 66% being singletons. The rearrangement links TRBV20-1 to TRBJ2-3, with D unclear. The sequencing input was CD4+ T cells from blood, cultured in vitro. The receptor was derived from a human donor who had recovered from COVID-19. The CDR3, as DNA: TGCAGTGCTAGGCGTACACCAGGCACAGATACGCAGTATTTT. Amino acids: CSARRTPGTDTQYF.